These 2 T cell receptor beta chains came from one sample sequenced in a study of tumor-infiltrating lymphocytes in primary liver carcinoma. cDNA specific to TCR beta was made from about 0.45 ug of total RNA, with a constant-region primer employed for priming. Nested multiplex PCR, run for three rounds with slightly modified ARM-PCR, yielded TCR beta libraries. The study ran its first two PCR rounds for nine to ten cycles each, using TRBV1-TRBV30 forward primers and a C-beta reverse primer. TCRdb recomputed calls from the multiplex PCR reads with MiXCR, one row per CDR3 protein. The data hold 100,000 to 150,000 distinct CDR3 sequences, with around 60% observed a single time. Extraction of RNA together with DNA used about 17-30 mg of unsorted bulk tissue. Specimen: liver tumor tissue from sampling region 3. Stated subset: tumor region T3, left-lateral pole. Receptor source: a woman aged 60-75 years with primary liver carcinoma and hepatitis B virus infection.

A note on this clonotype: One end of the junction fails to match germline, which may point to a read error. The J gene is TRBJ2-1, the V gene TRBV19; D is ambiguous. This CDR3 has 12 amino acids. Germline assignment: CDR1 LNHDA and CDR2 SQIVND (reference sequence). The CDR3 region has the DNA TGTGCCAGTAGTCTATTAGACAATGTGCAGTTCTTC. It is translated as CASSLLDNVQFF.

On this clonotype itself: Compared with germline, one end of the junction differs, possibly owing to a read error. This chain uses TRBV5-5 with TRBJ2-3; tentatively, D is TRBD2 (5 bases). The CDR3 extends over 16 amino acids. Germline V lookup: CDR1 SGHKS, CDR2 YYEKEE (reference sequence). Here the CDR3 DNA reads TGTGCCAGCAGCATATCCCGAGCGGCTAGCACAGATACGCAGTGTTTT. Translated: CASSISRAASTDTQCF.